This passage covers 26 T cell receptor beta chains from one sample sequenced in a study of chemoradiotherapy in HPV16-positive cancers. Assay used: immunoSEQ multiplex PCR; TCRdb lists only in-frame clones, some missing. The repertoire holds nearly 7,500 clones, with 74% as singletons. Material: tumor tissue, obtained from a patient who underwent chemoradiotherapy. The source of these receptors is a human donor with HPV-associated anogenital cancer.

The J gene is TRBJ2-4, the V gene TRBV19, with D maybe TRBD2 (6 bases). The CDR3 extends over 16 amino acids. V lost 3 bases and J lost 0, with 12 bases in between. Germline V gene data show CDR1 as LNHDA and CDR2 as SQIVND (reference sequence). CDR3 loop: CASSIMQGLAKNIQYF. In nucleotides, the CDR3 is TGTGCCAGTAGTATTATGCAGGGACTAGCCAAAAACATTCAGTACTTC.

This chain links TRBV25-1 with TRBJ2-7; D is perhaps TRBD2 (5 bases). Germline CDR1 and CDR2: MGHDK and SYGVNS. The CDR3 length is 15 residues. V was shortened by 3 bases and J by 2 bases, with 14 bases between the two germline ends. The CDR3 sequence: CASSEGAGVPYEQYF. CDR3 nucleotides: TGTGCCAGCAGTGAGGGCGCCGGGGTCCCCTACGAGCAGTACTTC.

V gene TRBV15 combines with J gene TRBJ2-1; D call uncertain. CDR3 size: 14 residues. From germline, CDR1 is LNHNV and CDR2 YYDKDF (reference sequence). V was shortened by 2 bases and J by 6 bases, with 11 bases between the two germline ends. This chain's CDR3 is CATSRSRDPNEQFF. Here the CDR3 DNA reads TGTGCCACCAGCAGATCGCGAGATCCCAATGAGCAGTTCTTC.

The chain couples TRBV13 to TRBJ1-2; the D gene is possibly TRBD1 (5 bases). Trimming cost V 4 bases and J 4 bases, with 10 bases left between them. Germline loops: CDR1 PRHDT, CDR2 FYEKMQ (reference sequence). The CDR3 runs to 13 residues. CDR3 in amino acids: CASSWARVYGYTF. CDR3 DNA sequence: TGTGCCAGCAGCTGGGCCAGGGTCTATGGCTACACCTTC.

In this sample, this clone turned up a few times. This sequence joins TRBV2 and TRBJ1-5; 7 positions match TRBD1. The germline gives CDR1 SNHLY, CDR2 FYNNEI. The CDR3 covers 17 residues. V shed 5 bases and J 0 bases; nucleotides not matched to a gene: 10. Here the CDR3 reads CASSPSDRAYSNQPQHF. CDR3 DNA sequence: TGTGCCAGCAGTCCCTCTGACAGGGCGTATAGCAATCAGCCCCAGCATTTT.

The rearrangement uses TRBV2 and TRBJ2-3; weak D call: TRBD1 (6 bases). Trimming removed 8 bases at V and 7 bases at J, with 13 bases between. CDR3 length equals 12 residues. CDR1 is SNHLY and CDR2 is FYNNEI in the germline V gene. In nucleotides, the CDR3 is TGTGCCAGCCGAGCAGGGACACATACGCAGTATTTT. Its protein product is CASRAGTHTQYF. Based on the CDR3 plus reference TRBV2 and TRBJ2-3, the full variable domain is EPEVTQTPSHQVTQMGQEVILRCVPISNHLYFYWYRQILGQKVEFLVSFYNNEISEKSEIFDDQFSVERPDGSNFTLKIRSTKLEDSAMYFCASRAGTHTQYFGPGTRLTVL.

V is TRBV7-2 and J is TRBJ2-7; 8 bases line up with TRBD1. Germline trimming cut 5 bases from V and 8 bases from J; bases unmatched to any gene: 11. The germline gives CDR1 SGHTA, CDR2 FQGNSA. This CDR3 has 14 residues. In DNA, the CDR3 is TGTGCCAGCAGCCCACAGGGGGGTGGTTTCAAGCAGTACTTC. Translating gives CASSPQGGGFKQYF.

The rearrangement uses TRBV5-1 and TRBJ1-3; D is unclear. The V gene lost 0 bases and the J gene lost 0 bases, with 7 bases spanning the gap. This CDR3 comprises 15 residues. Germline V gives CDR1 SGHRS, CDR2 YFSETQ. As DNA, the CDR3 is TGCGCCAGCAGCTTGGACGGAAACTCTGGAAACACCATATATTTT. This gives the protein CASSLDGNSGNTIYF.

CDR3 DNA: TGCGCCAGCAGCCGTGGACAGCCGAACACTGAAGCTTTCTTT. Amino acids: CASSRGQPNTEAFF. The V gene is TRBV5-1, the J gene TRBJ1-1; the D gene is possibly TRBD1 (6 bases). V was clipped by 4 bases and J by 1 base, with 11 bases between them. This CDR3 spans 14 amino acids. Germline values: CDR1 SGHRS, CDR2 YFSETQ. The full variable domain, in which reference TRBV5-1 and TRBJ1-1 provide the parts outside the CDR3, is KAGVTQTPRYLIKTRGQQVTLSCSPISGHRSVSWYQQTPGQGLQFLFEYFSETQRNKGNFPGRFSGRQFSNSRSEMNVSTLELGDSALYLCASSRGQPNTEAFFGQGTRLTVV.

The J gene is TRBJ1-5, the V gene TRBV6-6, with D tentatively TRBD1 (6 bases). The CDR3 spans 15 residues. Germline CDR1 is MNHNY and CDR2 is SVGAGI (reference sequence). V gave up 2 bases and J gave up 6 bases, with 14 bases separating them. CDR3 coding DNA: TGTGCCAGCAGTTACGGCAGGGGATCAGGTCAGCCCCAGCATTTT. Its translation: CASSYGRGSGQPQHF.

The V gene is TRBV11-2, the J gene TRBJ2-7; D call uncertain. CDR1 SGHAT and CDR2 FQNNGV come from the germline V gene. The CDR3 totals 12 residues. V was clipped by 1 base and J by 2 bases, with 3 bases between them. DNA for the CDR3: TGTGCCAGCAGCTTAGGGACCTACGAGCAGTACTTC. Translated, it gives CASSLGTYEQYF.

This sequence joins TRBV28 and TRBJ2-7; weak D call: TRBD1 (5 bases). Germline CDR1 MDHEN, CDR2 SYDVKM. There are 15 residues in the CDR3. V lost 7 bases and J 5 bases, leaving 21 bases between the germline ends. The CDR3 region has the DNA TGTGCCAGCATCCTATCGGCCCTCCAGGGTCACGAGCAGTACTTC. It yields the protein CASILSALQGHEQYF.

V usage is TRBV5-1 and J usage is TRBJ1-2; 7 bases are shared with TRBD1. V shed 2 bases, J shed 8 bases, and the junction held 9 bases outside the gene matches. Germline loops: CDR1 SGHRS, CDR2 YFSETQ. The CDR3 sequence is 14 residues long. The CDR3 coding sequence is TGCGCCAGCAGCTTCACAGGGGCCGCGGTGGGCTACACCTTC. Its translation is CASSFTGAAVGYTF.

The chain links TRBV27 to TRBJ1-1, with unresolved D. CDR1 is MNHEY and CDR2 is SMNVEV in the germline V gene (reference sequence). This CDR3 spans 15 amino acids. Trimming removed 4 bases from V and 4 bases from J, with 16 bases in between. The CDR3 loop is CASSSQNVLVTEAFF. The CDR3 DNA sequence: TGTGCCAGCAGTTCCCAAAACGTGCTGGTCACTGAAGCTTTCTTT.

This clone was observed a few times. The CDR3 loop is CASSYSFGGGKTQYF. CDR3 in DNA: TGTGCCAGCAGTTACTCTTTCGGGGGAGGAAAGACCCAGTACTTC. The chain is built from TRBV6-5 and TRBJ2-5, with D tentatively TRBD2 (6 bases). The CDR3 totals 15 residues. V was cut by 0 bases and J by 6 bases, with 14 bases left in between. The germline CDR1 and CDR2 sequences are MNHEY and SVGAGI.

This sequence joins TRBV11-2 and TRBJ1-1; TRBD1 might be the D (5 bases). With 3 bases removed from V and 5 bases from J, the gap between germline ends came to 16 bases. CDR1 is SGHAT and CDR2 is FQNNGV in the germline V gene. The CDR3 is 15 amino acids. CDR3 DNA: TGTGCCAGCAGCTTCCTTCTGGGGGGAGATACTGAAGCTTTCTTT. Translation gives CASSFLLGGDTEAFF.

This clone is deemed medium-sized (0.01 to 0.1%). V usage is TRBV5-1 and J usage is TRBJ2-5; a possible D gene is TRBD2 (6 bases). Germline values: CDR1 SGHRS, CDR2 YFSETQ. The CDR3 sequence is 11 residues long. V was trimmed by 7 bases and J by 5 bases, leaving 9 bases between them. The CDR3 is CASGEVETQYF. The CDR3 nucleotides are TGCGCCAGCGGGGAGGTCGAGACCCAGTACTTC.

The chain has TRBV5-1 and TRBJ1-1, with 11 bases that match TRBD1. The trim removed 3 bases at V and 4 bases at J, leaving 5 bases unmatched. CDR1 and CDR2 from the germline V gene are SGHRS and YFSETQ. The CDR3 is made up of 15 amino acids. The CDR3 sequence is CASSSSGTGGTEAFF. In DNA form, the CDR3 reads TGCGCCAGCAGCTCATCCGGGACAGGGGGCACTGAAGCTTTCTTT.

This clone was found once. The V call is TRBV28, the J call TRBJ2-7; D not certain. Germline V CDR1 and CDR2: MDHEN, SYDVKM. This CDR3 is 14 amino acids long. Trimming cost V 7 bases and J 3 bases, with 16 bases left between them. CDR3 coding DNA: TGTGCCAGCATCCCACGGACGGTTCTCTACGAGCAGTACTTC. It yields the protein CASIPRTVLYEQYF.

The chain is built from TRBV10-3 and TRBJ1-2; 9 bases line up with TRBD1. The length of the CDR3 is 17 residues. Germline V CDR1 and CDR2: ENHRY, SYGVKD. The trim removed 0 bases at V and 4 bases at J, leaving 9 bases unmatched. CDR3 sequence: CAISESVVTGGSYGYTF. The CDR3 DNA reads as TGTGCCATCAGTGAGTCGGTTGTGACAGGGGGGAGCTATGGCTACACCTTC.

V usage is TRBV7-3 and J usage is TRBJ2-5; a weak D match, TRBD1 (5 bases). This CDR3 spans 14 amino acids. Looked up from germline, CDR1 is SGHTA and CDR2 is FQGTGA. V shed 5 bases and J shed 5 bases, with 15 bases lying between them. The CDR3 DNA sequence: TGTGCCAGCAGCCCCGGCACAGGATTCGAGACCCAGTACTTC. Its protein is CASSPGTGFETQYF.

The chain has TRBV27 and TRBJ2-7, with 9 nucleotides matching TRBD1. This CDR3 is 15 amino acids long. J lost 5 bases, V lost 5 bases, and 10 bases had no gene match. The germline CDR1 and CDR2 sequences are MNHEY and SMNVEV (reference sequence). As DNA, the CDR3 is TGTGCCAGCAGTGGTGCCCGGGACAGGGTAAACGAGCAGTACTTC. Protein product: CASSGARDRVNEQYF.

The chain joins TRBV4-1 to TRBJ1-4, with D possibly being TRBD1 (6 bases). The ends were cut back, 5 bases at V and 8 bases at J, with 21 bases in the middle. Germline-derived CDR1 and CDR2 are MGHRA and YSYEKL. The CDR3 has 16 amino acids. The CDR3 loop is CASSERVAGDREKLFF. In nucleotides, the CDR3 is TGCGCCAGCAGCGAAAGGGTGGCAGGGGATAGGGAAAAACTGTTTTTT.

The chain joins TRBV11-2 to TRBJ2-3; D remains ambiguous. The CDR3 runs 14 residues. Trimming left V 5 bases short and J 5 bases short, with 14 bases between. CDR1 is SGHAT and CDR2 is FQNNGV in the germline V gene. Here the CDR3 reads CASSLILVGDTQYF. The CDR3 DNA sequence: TGTGCCAGCAGCCTAATCTTAGTGGGAGATACGCAGTATTTT.

The chain links TRBV28 to TRBJ2-4; D gene unclear. This CDR3 spans 18 amino acids. Trimming pared 3 bases from V and 0 bases from J, leaving 18 bases between. Germline loops: CDR1 MDHEN, CDR2 SYDVKM. The CDR3 protein is CASSFFPTTSVAKNIQYF. As DNA, the CDR3 is TGTGCCAGCAGTTTCTTCCCGACGACTTCTGTAGCCAAAAACATTCAGTACTTC.

In this sample, this clone is medium-sized. The same CDR3 also results from other DNA sequences found in this sample. CDR3 sequence reads: CASSLAVRGSTDTQYF. As DNA, the CDR3 is TGTGCCAGCAGCTTAGCTGTTAGGGGTAGCACAGATACGCAGTATTTT. The chain employs TRBV7-9 and TRBJ2-3, with D maybe TRBD1 (5 bases). Trimming shortened V by 0 bases and J by 0 bases, and 10 bases separated the two germline ends. Germline-derived CDR1 and CDR2 are SEHNR and FQNEAQ (reference sequence). This CDR3 has 16 amino acids. Complete variable domain (other parts from reference TRBV7-9 and TRBJ2-3): DTGVSQNPRHKITKRGQNVTFRCDPISEHNRLYWYRQTLGQGPEFLTYFQNEAQLEKSRLLSDRFSAERPKGSFSTLEIQRTEQGDSAMYLCASSLAVRGSTDTQYFGPGTRLTVL.